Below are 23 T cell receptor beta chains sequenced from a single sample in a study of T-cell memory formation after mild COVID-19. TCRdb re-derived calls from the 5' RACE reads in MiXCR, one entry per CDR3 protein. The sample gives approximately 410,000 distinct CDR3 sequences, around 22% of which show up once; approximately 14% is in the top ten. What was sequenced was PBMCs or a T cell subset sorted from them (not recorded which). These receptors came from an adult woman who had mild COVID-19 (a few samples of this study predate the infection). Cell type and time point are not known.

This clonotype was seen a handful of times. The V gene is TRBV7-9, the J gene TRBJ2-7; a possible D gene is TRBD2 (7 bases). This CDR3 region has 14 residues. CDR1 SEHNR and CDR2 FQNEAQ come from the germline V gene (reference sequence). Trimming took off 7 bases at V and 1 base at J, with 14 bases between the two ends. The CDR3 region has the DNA TGTGCCAGCATGCCGAGGGGGGGGTCCTACGAGCAGTACTTC. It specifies CASMPRGGSYEQYF.

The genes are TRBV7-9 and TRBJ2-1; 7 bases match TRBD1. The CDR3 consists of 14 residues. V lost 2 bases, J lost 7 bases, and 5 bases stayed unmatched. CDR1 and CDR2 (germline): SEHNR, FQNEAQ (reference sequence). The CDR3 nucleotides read TGTGCCAGCAGCTTATCGACAGGGTGGAATGAGCAGTTCTTC. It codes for CASSLSTGWNEQFF.

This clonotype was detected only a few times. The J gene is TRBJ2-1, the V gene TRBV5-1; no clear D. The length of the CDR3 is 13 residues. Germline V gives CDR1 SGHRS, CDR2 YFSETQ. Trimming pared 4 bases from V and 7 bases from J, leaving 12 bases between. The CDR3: CASSTRVGNEQFF. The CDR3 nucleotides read TGCGCCAGCAGCACCCGAGTAGGGAATGAGCAGTTCTTC.

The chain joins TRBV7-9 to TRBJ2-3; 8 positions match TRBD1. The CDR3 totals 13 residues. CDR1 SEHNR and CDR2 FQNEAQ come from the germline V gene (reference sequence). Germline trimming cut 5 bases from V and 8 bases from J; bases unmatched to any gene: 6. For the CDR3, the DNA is TGTGCCAGCAGCCTTGACAGGGGTGGTACGCAGTATTTT. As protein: CASSLDRGGTQYF.

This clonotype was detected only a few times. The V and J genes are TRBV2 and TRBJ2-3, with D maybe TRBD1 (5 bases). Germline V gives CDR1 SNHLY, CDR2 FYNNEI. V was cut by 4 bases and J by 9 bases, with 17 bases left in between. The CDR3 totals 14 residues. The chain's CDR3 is CASSVEGHTVTQYF. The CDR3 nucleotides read TGTGCCAGCAGTGTAGAAGGACACACAGTAACGCAGTATTTT.

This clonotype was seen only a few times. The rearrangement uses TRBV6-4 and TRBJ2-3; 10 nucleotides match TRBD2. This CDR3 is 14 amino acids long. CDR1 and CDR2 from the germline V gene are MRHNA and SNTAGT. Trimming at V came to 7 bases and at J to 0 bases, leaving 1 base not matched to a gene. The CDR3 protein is CASKTSGSTDTQYF. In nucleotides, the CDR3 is TGTGCCAGCAAGACTAGCGGGAGCACAGATACGCAGTATTTT.

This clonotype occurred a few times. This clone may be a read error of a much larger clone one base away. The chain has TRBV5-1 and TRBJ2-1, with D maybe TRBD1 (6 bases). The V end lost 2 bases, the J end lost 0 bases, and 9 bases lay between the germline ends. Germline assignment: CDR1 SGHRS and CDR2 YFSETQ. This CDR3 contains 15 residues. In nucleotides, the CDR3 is TGCGCCAGCAGCTTTACAGGGAGCTCCTACAATGAGCAGTTCTTC. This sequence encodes CASSFTGSSYNEQFF. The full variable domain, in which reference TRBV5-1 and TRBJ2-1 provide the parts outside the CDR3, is KAGVTQTPRYLIKTRGQQVTLSCSPISGHRSVSWYQQTPGQGLQFLFEYFSETQRNKGNFPGRFSGRQFSNSRSEMNVSTLELGDSALYLCASSFTGSSYNEQFFGPGTRLTVL.

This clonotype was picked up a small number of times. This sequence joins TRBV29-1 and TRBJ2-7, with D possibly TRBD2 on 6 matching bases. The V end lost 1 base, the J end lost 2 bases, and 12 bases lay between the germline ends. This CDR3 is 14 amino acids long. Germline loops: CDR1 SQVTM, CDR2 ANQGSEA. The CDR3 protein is CSVEGGVGTYEQYF. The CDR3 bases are TGCAGCGTTGAAGGCGGGGTTGGGACCTACGAGCAGTACTTC.

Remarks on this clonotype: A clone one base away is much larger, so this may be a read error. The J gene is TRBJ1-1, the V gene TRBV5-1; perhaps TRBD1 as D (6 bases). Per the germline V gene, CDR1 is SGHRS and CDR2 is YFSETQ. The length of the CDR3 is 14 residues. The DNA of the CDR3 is TGCGCCAGCAGCTTGGAGCCCGGGGGCACTGGAGCTTTCTTT. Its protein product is CASSLEPGGTGAFF.

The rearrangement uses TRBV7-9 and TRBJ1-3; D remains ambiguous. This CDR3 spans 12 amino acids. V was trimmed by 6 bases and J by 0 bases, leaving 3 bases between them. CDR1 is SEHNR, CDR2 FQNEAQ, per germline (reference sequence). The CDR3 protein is CASRASGNTIYF. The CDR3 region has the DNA TGTGCCAGCAGGGCCTCTGGAAACACCATATATTTT.

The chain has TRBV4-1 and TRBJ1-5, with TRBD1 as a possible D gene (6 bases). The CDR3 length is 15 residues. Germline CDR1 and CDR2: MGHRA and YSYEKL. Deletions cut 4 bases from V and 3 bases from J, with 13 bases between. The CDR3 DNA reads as TGCGCCAGCAGCCTGGACAGCAGCGTCAATCAGCCCCAGCATTTT. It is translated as CASSLDSSVNQPQHF.

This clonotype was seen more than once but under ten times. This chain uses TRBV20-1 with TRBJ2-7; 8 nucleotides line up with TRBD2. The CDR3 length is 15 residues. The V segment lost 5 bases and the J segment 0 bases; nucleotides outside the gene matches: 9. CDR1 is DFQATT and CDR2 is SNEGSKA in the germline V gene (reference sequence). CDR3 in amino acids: CSAPLSGALSYEQYF. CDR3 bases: TGCAGTGCTCCTCTTAGCGGGGCTCTCTCCTACGAGCAGTACTTC.

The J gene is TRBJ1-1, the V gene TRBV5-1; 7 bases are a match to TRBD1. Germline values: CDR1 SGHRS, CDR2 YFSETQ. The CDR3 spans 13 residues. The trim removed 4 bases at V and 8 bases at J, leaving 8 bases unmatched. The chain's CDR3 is CASSQGGPREAFF. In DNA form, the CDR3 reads TGCGCCAGCAGCCAGGGGGGACCTCGAGAAGCTTTCTTT.

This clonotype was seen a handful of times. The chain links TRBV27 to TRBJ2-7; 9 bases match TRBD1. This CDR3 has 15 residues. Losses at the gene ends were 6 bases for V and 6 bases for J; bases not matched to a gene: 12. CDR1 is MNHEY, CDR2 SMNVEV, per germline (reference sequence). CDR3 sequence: CASSRPGTGHGEQYF. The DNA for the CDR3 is TGTGCCAGCAGCCGTCCCGGGACAGGGCATGGCGAGCAGTACTTC.

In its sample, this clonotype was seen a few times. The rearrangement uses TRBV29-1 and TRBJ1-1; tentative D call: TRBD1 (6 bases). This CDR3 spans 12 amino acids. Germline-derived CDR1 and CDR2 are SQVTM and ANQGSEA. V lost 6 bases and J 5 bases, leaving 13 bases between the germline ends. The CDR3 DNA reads TGCAGCGTGGCGACAGGATGGACTGAAGCTTTCTTT. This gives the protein CSVATGWTEAFF.

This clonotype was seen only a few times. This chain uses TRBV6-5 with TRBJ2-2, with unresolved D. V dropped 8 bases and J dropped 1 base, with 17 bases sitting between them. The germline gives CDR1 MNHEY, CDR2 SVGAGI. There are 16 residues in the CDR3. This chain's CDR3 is CASRLGHTLNTGELFF. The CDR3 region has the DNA TGTGCCAGCCGCCTCGGGCACACTTTGAACACCGGGGAGCTGTTTTTT.

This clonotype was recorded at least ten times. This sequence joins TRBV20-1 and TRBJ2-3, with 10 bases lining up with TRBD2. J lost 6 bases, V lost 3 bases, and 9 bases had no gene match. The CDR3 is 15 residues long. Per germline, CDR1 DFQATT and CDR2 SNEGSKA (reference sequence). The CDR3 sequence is CSARNLAGGGDTQYF. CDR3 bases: TGCAGTGCTAGGAACTTAGCGGGGGGAGGGGATACGCAGTATTTT.

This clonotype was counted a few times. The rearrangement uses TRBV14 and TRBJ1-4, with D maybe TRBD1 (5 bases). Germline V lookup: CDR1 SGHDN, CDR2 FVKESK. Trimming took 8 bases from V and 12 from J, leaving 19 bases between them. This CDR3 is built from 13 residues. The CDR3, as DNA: TGTGCCAGCCGGAGTGCCGGGGGGAGTCAACTGTTTTTT. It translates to CASRSAGGSQLFF.

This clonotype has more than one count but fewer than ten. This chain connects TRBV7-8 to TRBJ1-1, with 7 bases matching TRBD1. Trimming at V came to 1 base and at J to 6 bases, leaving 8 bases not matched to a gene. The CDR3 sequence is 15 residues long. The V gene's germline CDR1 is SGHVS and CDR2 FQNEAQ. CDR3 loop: CASSLGRGSRAEAFF. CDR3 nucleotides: TGTGCCAGCAGCTTAGGCAGGGGGTCCCGTGCTGAAGCTTTCTTT.

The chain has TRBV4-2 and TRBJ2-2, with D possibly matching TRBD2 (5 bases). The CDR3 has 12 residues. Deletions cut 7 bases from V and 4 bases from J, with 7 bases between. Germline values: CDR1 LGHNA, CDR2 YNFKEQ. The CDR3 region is CASTSGTGELFF. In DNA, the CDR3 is TGTGCCAGCACCAGCGGCACCGGGGAGCTGTTTTTT.

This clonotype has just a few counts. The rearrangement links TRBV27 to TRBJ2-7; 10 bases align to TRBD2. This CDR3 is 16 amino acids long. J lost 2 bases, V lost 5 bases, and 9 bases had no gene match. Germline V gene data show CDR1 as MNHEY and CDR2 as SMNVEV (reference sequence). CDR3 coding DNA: TGTGCCAGCAGTCTCGGACACAGCGGGAGGGCCTACGAGCAGTACTTC. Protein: CASSLGHSGRAYEQYF.

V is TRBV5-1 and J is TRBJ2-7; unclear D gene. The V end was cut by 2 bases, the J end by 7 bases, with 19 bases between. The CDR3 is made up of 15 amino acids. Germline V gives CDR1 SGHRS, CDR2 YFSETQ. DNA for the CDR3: TGCGCCAGCAGCTTACGGGCAGCGAATTCGGATGAGCAGTACTTC. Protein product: CASSLRAANSDEQYF.

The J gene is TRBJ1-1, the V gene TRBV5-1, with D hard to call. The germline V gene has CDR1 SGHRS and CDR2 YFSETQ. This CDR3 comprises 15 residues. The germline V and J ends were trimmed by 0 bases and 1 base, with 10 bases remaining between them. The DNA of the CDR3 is TGCGCCAGCAGCTTGGTTAGCAGCAAGAACACTGAAGCTTTCTTT. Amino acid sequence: CASSLVSSKNTEAFF.